A single sample is the source of the 24 T cell receptor beta chains below, sequenced in a study of Ad26.COV2.S vaccination and SARS-CoV-2 variants (dated by TCRdb to the early 2020s). Receptor amplification or capture employed the immunoSEQ multiplex PCR assay. TCRdb holds this immuneACCESS table with in-frame rearrangements only. Some clones are missing; in checked studies, unresolved V genes explain under half, and the rest has no known cause. This sample gives about 350,000 clones in total; approximately 81% of them show up just once. The top ten clonotypes cover 2.5% to 3.5% of the sample. The treatment or condition label here, explained by the study, means: around 19 received Ad26.COV2.S at low or high dose, single or two shots; about 5 received placebo; per-sample allocation not given. For vaccine and placebo recipients, repertoires were sequenced using samples collected on day 63 after the first injection.

The material sequenced was peripheral blood, taken in a trial of Ad26.COV2.S vaccine versus placebo. These TCRs come from a person between 18 and 59 years old who received the Ad26.COV2.S COVID-19 vaccine or a placebo.

The chain uses TRBV5-1 and TRBJ2-7; D remains unclear. Trimming took 4 bases from V and 2 from J, leaving 10 bases between them. CDR3 length: 13 residues. Looked up from germline, CDR1 is SGHRS and CDR2 is YFSETQ. In DNA, the CDR3 is TGCGCCAGCAGCACCGGATTAGCCTACGAGCAGTACTTC. Its protein is CASSTGLAYEQYF.

The chain's CDR3 is CASSGGMGTDTQYF. CDR3 nucleotide sequence: TGTGCCAGCAGCGGCGGGATGGGGACAGATACGCAGTATTTT. This chain links TRBV2 with TRBJ2-3, with a tentative D call TRBD2 (6 bases). The germline CDR1 and CDR2 sequences are SNHLY and FYNNEI. The V and J ends lost 6 bases and 3 bases respectively, with 13 bases between them. This CDR3 has 14 residues.

The V call is TRBV6-2 or TRBV6-3, the J call TRBJ2-1, with 7 bases lining up with TRBD2. The J segment lost 8 bases and the V segment lost 6 bases, leaving 13 bases of the junction unmatched. Per the germline V gene, CDR1 is MNHEY and CDR2 is SVGEGT. This CDR3 contains 15 residues. The CDR3 DNA sequence: TGTGCCAGCAGCCCCCCGACTAGCTGGTCATATGAGCAGTTCTTC. Residues: CASSPPTSWSYEQFF.

J is TRBJ2-4 and V is TRBV2, with D unclear. The V end was cut by 6 bases, the J end by 5 bases, with 14 bases between. Germline values: CDR1 SNHLY, CDR2 FYNNEI. The CDR3 contains 14 residues. CDR3 nucleotide sequence: TGTGCCAGCAGCCGATGGGATCTCCAAAACATTCAGTACTTC. It encodes CASSRWDLQNIQYF.

The rearrangement uses TRBV28 and TRBJ2-4; D not resolved. The CDR3 has 14 residues. Germline lookup yields CDR1 MDHEN and CDR2 SYDVKM. Trimming removed 2 bases at V and 0 bases at J, with 5 bases between. In DNA, the CDR3 is TGTGCCAGCAGTTTACAGTTAGCCAAAAACATTCAGTACTTC. Amino acid sequence: CASSLQLAKNIQYF.

This clone has only a few counts. This chain links TRBV10-2 with TRBJ2-1; D not resolved. The CDR3 is 13 amino acids. V dropped 8 bases and J dropped 10 bases, with 18 bases sitting between them. Germline-derived CDR1 and CDR2 are WSHSY and SAAADI. This CDR3 reads CASASRTPMEQFF. CDR3 in DNA: TGCGCCAGCGCTAGTCGGACCCCCATGGAGCAGTTCTTC.

This clone was observed many times. The genes are TRBV20-1 and TRBJ2-1; possible D gene TRBD2, 6 bases. Looked up from germline, CDR1 is DFQATT and CDR2 is SNEGSKA (reference sequence). V lost 3 bases to trimming and J lost 4 bases, with 19 bases between them. The CDR3 is made up of 16 amino acids. The CDR3 protein is CSASGGVGFRYNEQFF. In DNA form, the CDR3 reads TGCAGTGCTAGTGGAGGGGTCGGGTTTAGGTACAATGAGCAGTTCTTC.

The genes are TRBV5-5 and TRBJ1-1; D is uncertain. CDR3 length equals 13 residues. Germline CDR1 reads SGHKS; CDR2 reads YYEKEE (reference sequence). V was pared by 0 bases and J by 3 bases, with 6 bases between. CDR3 in DNA: TGTGCCAGCAGCTTGGGTGGGGACACTGAAGCTTTCTTT. Translating it yields CASSLGGDTEAFF.

This chain uses TRBV5-1 with TRBJ2-3; D remains unclear. The length of the CDR3 is 16 residues. In germline, CDR1 is SGHRS, CDR2 YFSETQ. With 0 bases removed from V and 0 bases from J, the gap between germline ends came to 11 bases. The CDR3 nucleotides read TGCGCCAGCAGCTTGGCCGGGTGGGCTAGCACAGATACGCAGTATTTT. This sequence encodes CASSLAGWASTDTQYF.

The chain recombines TRBV30 with TRBJ1-1; D not certain. Trimming pared 5 bases from V and 7 bases from J, leaving 11 bases between. This CDR3 has 11 amino acids. Germline V gene data show CDR1 as GTSNPN and CDR2 as SVGIG (reference sequence). CDR3 sequence: CAWHGLREAFF. The CDR3 DNA reads as TGTGCCTGGCACGGCCTACGTGAAGCTTTCTTT.

The rearrangement joins TRBV5-5 to TRBJ1-5; D uncertain. With 5 bases removed from V and 3 bases from J, the gap between germline ends came to 15 bases. CDR1 SGHKS and CDR2 YYEKEE come from the germline V gene (reference sequence). This CDR3 has 15 amino acids. CDR3 in amino acids: CASSRWPGDNQPQHF. CDR3 sequence (DNA): TGTGCCAGCAGTCGTTGGCCTGGGGACAATCAGCCCCAGCATTTT.

The chain is built from TRBV30 and TRBJ2-3; maybe TRBD2 (5 bases). Germline lookup yields CDR1 GTSNPN and CDR2 SVGIG (reference sequence). The V gene lost 0 bases and the J gene lost 3 bases, with 13 bases spanning the gap. This CDR3 region has 15 residues. The CDR3 region is CAWSVEGRRTDTQYF. The DNA of the CDR3 is TGTGCCTGGAGTGTAGAGGGCAGGCGTACAGATACGCAGTATTTT.

As concerns this clone: Other DNA variants within this sample encode the same CDR3. The V gene is TRBV19, the J gene TRBJ2-2; D may match TRBD1 or TRBD2 (5 bases each). Germline V gives CDR1 LNHDA, CDR2 SQIVND (reference sequence). The CDR3 loop spans 15 amino acids. Trimming took off 10 bases at V and 1 base at J, with 16 bases between the two ends. CDR3 region: CATRDGTMNTGELFF. In nucleotides, the CDR3 is TGTGCCACCCGGGACGGAACAATGAACACCGGGGAGCTGTTTTTT.

Note on this clone: Within the sample, other DNA sequences also encode this same CDR3. The rearrangement uses TRBV5-1 and TRBJ2-1; D perhaps matches TRBD1 (6 bases). This CDR3 spans 15 amino acids. Per germline, CDR1 SGHRS and CDR2 YFSETQ. The V end lost 0 bases, the J end lost 0 bases, and 7 bases lay between the germline ends. The CDR3 coding sequence is TGCGCCAGCAGCTTGGGAGGGGGCTCCTACAATGAGCAGTTCTTC. It codes for CASSLGGGSYNEQFF.

The gene calls are TRBV29-1 and TRBJ2-3, with a tentative D call TRBD1 (6 bases). Germline loops: CDR1 SQVTM, CDR2 ANQGSEA. The CDR3 covers 14 residues. With 6 bases removed from V and 2 bases from J, the gap between germline ends came to 15 bases. In nucleotides, the CDR3 is TGCAGCGTAGCTCCGGGACAATCCACAGATACGCAGTATTTT. Its translation: CSVAPGQSTDTQYF.

V is TRBV27 and J is TRBJ2-6, with D tentatively TRBD1 or TRBD2 (5 bases each). The V end was cut by 6 bases, the J end by 2 bases, with 5 bases between. Germline V gives CDR1 MNHEY, CDR2 SMNVEV (reference sequence). The CDR3 loop spans 13 amino acids. CDR3 in amino acids: CASRGAGANVLTF. CDR3 DNA sequence: TGTGCCAGCAGGGGGGCTGGGGCCAACGTCCTGACTTTC.

This chain uses TRBV12-5 with TRBJ1-1; D perhaps matches TRBD1 (5 bases). Trimming took 0 bases from V and 1 from J, leaving 12 bases between them. Germline V lookup: CDR1 LGHNT, CDR2 FRNRAP. The length of the CDR3 is 16 residues. CDR3 loop: CASGLVQSGSNTEAFF. CDR3 DNA sequence: TGTGCTAGTGGTTTGGTACAGTCAGGGTCGAACACTGAAGCTTTCTTT.

The sample holds many counts of this clone. The V call is TRBV7-9, the J call TRBJ2-4; possible D gene TRBD2, 5 bases. The CDR3 loop spans 15 amino acids. The germline V gene has CDR1 SEHNR and CDR2 FQNEAQ (reference sequence). Deletions cut 4 bases from V and 3 bases from J, with 13 bases between. CDR3 DNA sequence: TGTGCCAGCAGCTCGACCGGGATAGTCAAAAACATTCAGTACTTC. This codes for CASSSTGIVKNIQYF.

V gene TRBV27 combines with J gene TRBJ2-7; D gene ambiguous. Germline V gives CDR1 MNHEY, CDR2 SMNVEV (reference sequence). This CDR3 is 11 amino acids long. V was shortened by 5 bases and J by 3 bases, with 5 bases between the two germline ends. CDR3 in DNA: TGTGCCAGCAGTCCCTACTACGAGCAGTACTTC. Amino acid sequence: CASSPYYEQYF.

This clone has at least ten counts. The chain is built from TRBV5-4 and TRBJ2-2; D possibly uses TRBD1 or TRBD2 (5 bases each). CDR1 and CDR2 (germline): SGHNT, YYREEE (reference sequence). This CDR3 is built from 15 residues. Trimming shortened V by 2 bases and J by 1 base, and 9 bases separated the two germline ends. CDR3 in amino acids: CASSLGTLNTGELFF. The CDR3, as DNA: TGTGCCAGCAGCTTAGGGACCCTGAACACCGGGGAGCTGTTTTTT.

The chain links TRBV19 to TRBJ2-1, with D maybe TRBD2 (7 bases). The V end was cut by 9 bases, the J end by 0 bases, with 18 bases between. This CDR3 has 16 amino acids. CDR1 is LNHDA, CDR2 SQIVND, per germline (reference sequence). The CDR3 DNA sequence: TGTGCCAGCTCGCCTCGGGGGGCAAACTCCTACAATGAGCAGTTCTTC. Translating it yields CASSPRGANSYNEQFF.

The V call is TRBV11-2, the J call TRBJ1-1; no clear D. The V gene lost 1 base and the J gene lost 6 bases, with 12 bases spanning the gap. The germline V gene has CDR1 SGHAT and CDR2 FQNNGV. The CDR3 has 14 residues. The CDR3 region has the DNA TGTGCCAGCAGCTTAGGGACTTCAAGGGCTGAAGCTTTCTTT. Translating gives CASSLGTSRAEAFF.

As concerns this clone: Other nucleotide sequences from this sample produce the same CDR3. The chain combines TRBV19 with TRBJ2-1; D ambiguous. V gave up 0 bases and J gave up 10 bases, with 7 bases separating them. CDR1 is LNHDA and CDR2 is SQIVND in the germline V gene (reference sequence). The CDR3 spans 12 residues. The chain's CDR3 is CASSIDLGEQFF. As DNA, the CDR3 is TGTGCCAGTAGTATAGACTTGGGGGAGCAGTTCTTC.

The chain has TRBV18 and TRBJ1-4; a weak D match, TRBD1 (5 bases). Germline values: CDR1 KGHSH, CDR2 LQKENI. The CDR3 runs to 15 residues. V was clipped by 1 base and J by 5 bases, with 11 bases between them. CDR3 nucleotide sequence: TGTGCCAGCTCACCACGTACAGGCCAGAATGAAAAACTGTTTTTT. Amino acid sequence: CASSPRTGQNEKLFF.